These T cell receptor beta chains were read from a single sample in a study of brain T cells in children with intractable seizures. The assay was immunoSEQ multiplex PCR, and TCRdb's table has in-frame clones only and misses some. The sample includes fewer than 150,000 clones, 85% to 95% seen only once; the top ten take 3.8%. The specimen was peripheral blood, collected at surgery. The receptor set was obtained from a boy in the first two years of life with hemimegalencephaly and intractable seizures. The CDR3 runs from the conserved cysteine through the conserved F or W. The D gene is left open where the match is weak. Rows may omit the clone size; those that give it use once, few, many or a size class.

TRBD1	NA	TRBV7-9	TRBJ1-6	CASSPRTGVSYNSPLHF	TGTGCCAGCAGCCCTCGGACAGGAGTCTCCTATAATTCACCCCTCCACTTT
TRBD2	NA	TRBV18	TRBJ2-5	CASRHTSGRETQYF	TGTGCCAGCCGCCACACTAGCGGGAGGGAGACCCAGTACTTC
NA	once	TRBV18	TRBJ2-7	CASSPAGATYEQYF	TGTGCCAGCTCACCAGCGGGGGCCACCTACGAGCAGTACTTC
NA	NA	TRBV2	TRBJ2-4	CASSVRTGSFTPSIQYF	TGTGCCAGCAGTGTACGAACGGGGTCCTTTACCCCCTCCATTCAGTACTTC
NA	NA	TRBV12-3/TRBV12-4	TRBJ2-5	CASSSSFSTNQYF	TGTGCCAGCAGTTCGAGTTTCAGTACCAACCAGTACTTC
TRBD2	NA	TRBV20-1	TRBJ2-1	CSASLLAGDEQFF	TGCAGTGCTAGTTTACTAGCGGGAGATGAGCAGTTCTTC
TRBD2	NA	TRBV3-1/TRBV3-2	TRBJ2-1	CASSQDPSGIYNEQFF	TGTGCCAGCAGCCAAGATCCTAGCGGGATCTACAATGAGCAGTTCTTC
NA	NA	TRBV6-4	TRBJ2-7	CASINRRRSYEQYF	TGTGCCAGCATTAACCGCCGACGCTCCTACGAGCAGTACTTC
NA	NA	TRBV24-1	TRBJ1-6	CATIRGGPLYNSPLHF	TGTGCCACCATAAGGGGTGGTCCCCTTTATAATTCACCCCTCCACTTT
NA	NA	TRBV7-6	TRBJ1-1	CASSWGGDGVTEAFF	TGTGCCAGCAGCTGGGGGGGGGACGGGGTCACTGAAGCTTTCTTT
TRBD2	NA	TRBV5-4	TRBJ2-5	CASSLSRGGREETQYF	TGTGCCAGCAGCTTGTCAAGAGGCGGGAGGGAAGAGACCCAGTACTTC
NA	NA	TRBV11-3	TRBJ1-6	CASSLDNSPLHF	TGTGCCAGCAGCTTGGATAATTCACCCCTCCACTTT
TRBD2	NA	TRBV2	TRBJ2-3	CASRGTSGSTDTQYF	TGTGCCAGCAGGGGGACTAGCGGGAGCACAGATACGCAGTATTTT
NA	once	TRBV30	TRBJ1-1	CAWSVGGPLAFF	TGTGCCTGGAGTGTAGGGGGGCCTTTGGCTTTCTTT
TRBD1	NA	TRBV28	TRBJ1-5	CASSLWGGQGWNQPQHF	TGTGCCAGCAGTTTATGGGGGGGACAGGGATGGAATCAGCCCCAGCATTTT
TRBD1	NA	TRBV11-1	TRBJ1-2	CASSPQTGYGYTF	TGTGCCAGCAGCCCTCAGACAGGGTATGGCTACACCTTC
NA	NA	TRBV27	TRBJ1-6	CASSFRGDSPLHF	TGTGCCAGCAGTTTCCGGGGGGATTCACCCCTCCACTTT
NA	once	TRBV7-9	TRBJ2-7	CASGRGYSYEQYF	TGTGCCTCCGGGCGGGGCTACTCCTACGAGCAGTACTTC
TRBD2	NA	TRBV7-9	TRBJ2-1	CASSPPGLAGGEQFF	TGTGCCAGCAGCCCCCCGGGACTAGCGGGAGGTGAGCAGTTCTTC
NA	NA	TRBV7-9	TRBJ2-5	CASSWSEYQTQYF	TGTGCCAGCAGCTGGTCAGAGTATCAGACCCAGTACTTC
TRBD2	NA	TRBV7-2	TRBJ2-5	CASSPVAGVSWETQYF	TGTGCCAGCAGCCCCGTAGCGGGAGTTAGCTGGGAGACCCAGTACTTC
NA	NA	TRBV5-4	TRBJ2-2	CASSLVTPGELFF	TGTGCCAGCAGCTTGGTGACCCCGGGGGAGCTGTTTTTT
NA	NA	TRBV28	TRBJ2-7	CASSPLTETYEQYF	TGTGCCAGCAGTCCTTTGACAGAAACCTACGAGCAGTACTTC
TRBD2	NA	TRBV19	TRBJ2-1	CASRRREDLNPGEQFF	TGTGCCAGTCGGCGGCGGGAGGACCTAAACCCGGGAGAGCAGTTCTTC
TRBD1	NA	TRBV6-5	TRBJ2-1	CASSYLGQFNEQFF	TGTGCCAGCAGTTACCTGGGACAGTTCAATGAGCAGTTCTTC
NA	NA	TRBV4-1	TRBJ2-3	CASSPGRMGIDTQYF	TGCGCCAGCAGCCCGGGACGGATGGGGATAGATACGCAGTATTTT
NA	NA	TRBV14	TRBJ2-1	CASSQELPTIEQFF	TGTGCCAGCAGCCAAGAACTACCTACAATCGAGCAGTTCTTC
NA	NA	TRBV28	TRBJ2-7	CASIPSGGNYEQYF	TGTGCCAGCATCCCCTCAGGCGGAAACTACGAGCAGTACTTC
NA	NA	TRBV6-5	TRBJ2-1	CASSYASALYNEQFF	TGTGCCAGCAGTTACGCTAGCGCCCTCTACAATGAGCAGTTCTTC
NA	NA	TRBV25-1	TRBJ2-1	CASSGFGYNEQFF	TGTGCCAGCAGTGGTTTCGGCTACAATGAGCAGTTCTTC
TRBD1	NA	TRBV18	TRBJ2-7	CASSLGQSSYEQYF	TGTGCCAGCTCACTGGGACAGAGCTCCTACGAGCAGTACTTC
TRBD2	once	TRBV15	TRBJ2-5	CATSTVQAGGGETQYF	TGTGCCACCAGCACAGTCCAAGCGGGAGGGGGAGAGACCCAGTACTTC
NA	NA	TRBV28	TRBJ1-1	CASSLPRLNTEAFF	TGTGCCAGCAGTTTACCCAGACTAAACACTGAAGCTTTCTTT
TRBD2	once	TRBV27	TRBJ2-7	CASSLTVAGVNEQYF	TGTGCCAGCAGTTTAACTGTAGCGGGAGTGAACGAGCAGTACTTC
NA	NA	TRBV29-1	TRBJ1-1	CSATSRVPTITEAFF	TGCAGCGCCACGTCCAGGGTACCAACTATCACTGAAGCTTTCTTT
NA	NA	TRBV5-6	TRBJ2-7	CASSLYFYEQYF	TGTGCCAGCAGCTTGTATTTCTACGAGCAGTACTTC
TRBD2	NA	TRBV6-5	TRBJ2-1	CASAGLGSRNEQFF	TGTGCCAGCGCAGGACTAGGAAGTCGCAATGAGCAGTTCTTC
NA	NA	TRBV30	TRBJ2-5	CAWSVGGMETQYF	TGTGCCTGGAGTGTAGGCGGAATGGAGACCCAGTACTTC
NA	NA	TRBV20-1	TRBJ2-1	CSASPQINEQFF	TGCAGTGCTAGTCCCCAGATTAATGAGCAGTTCTTC
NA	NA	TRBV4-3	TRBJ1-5	CASSQEPGPGHSNQPQHF	TGCGCCAGCAGCCAAGAACCGGGACCAGGCCATAGCAATCAGCCCCAGCATTTT
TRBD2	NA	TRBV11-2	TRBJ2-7	CASSSREGTSGSKWYEQYF	TGTGCCAGCAGCTCCAGGGAGGGGACTAGCGGGAGTAAGTGGTACGAGCAGTACTTC
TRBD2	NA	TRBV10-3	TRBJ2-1	CAISPPGLAERSSYNEQFF	TGTGCCATCAGTCCTCCGGGACTAGCGGAGAGGAGCTCCTACAATGAGCAGTTCTTC
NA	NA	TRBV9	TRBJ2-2	CASSVGGNTGELFF	TGTGCCAGCAGCGTAGGAGGGAACACCGGGGAGCTGTTTTTT
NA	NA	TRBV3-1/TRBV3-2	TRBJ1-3	CASSQESGNTIYF	TGTGCCAGCAGCCAAGAATCTGGAAACACCATATATTTT
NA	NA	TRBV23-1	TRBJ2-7	CASSRLVNSLYEQYF	TGCGCCAGCAGTCGATTAGTGAACAGCCTTTACGAGCAGTACTTC
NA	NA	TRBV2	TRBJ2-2	CASSEGGPGELFF	TGTGCCAGCAGTGAGGGGGGTCCCGGGGAGCTGTTTTTT
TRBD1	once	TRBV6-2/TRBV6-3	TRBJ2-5	CASSRIDRAGGTQYF	TGTGCCAGCAGTAGAATAGACAGGGCAGGCGGGACCCAGTACTTC
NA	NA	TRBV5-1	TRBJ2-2	CASRIRGDTGELFF	TGCGCCAGCAGGATAAGAGGCGACACCGGGGAGCTGTTTTTT
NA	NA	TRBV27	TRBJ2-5	CASSLRGAETQYF	TGTGCCAGCAGTTTGAGGGGGGCGGAGACCCAGTACTTC
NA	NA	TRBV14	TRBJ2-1	CASSRGGLGEQFF	TGTGCCAGCAGCCGCGGAGGGTTGGGTGAGCAGTTCTTC
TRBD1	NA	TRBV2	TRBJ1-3	CASSGTGSSGNTIYF	TGTGCCAGCAGTGGGACAGGGAGCTCTGGAAACACCATATATTTT
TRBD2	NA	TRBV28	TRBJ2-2	CASSEIAGFTGELFF	TGTGCCAGCAGTGAAATAGCGGGATTTACCGGGGAGCTGTTTTTT
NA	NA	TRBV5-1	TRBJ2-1	CASSGDSSYNEQFF	TGCGCCAGCAGCGGAGATAGCTCCTACAATGAGCAGTTCTTC
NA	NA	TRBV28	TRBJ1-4	CASSLPATNEKLFF	TGTGCCAGCAGTTTGCCTGCAACTAATGAAAAACTGTTTTTT
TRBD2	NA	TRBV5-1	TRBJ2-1	CASSEGLATYNEQFF	TGCGCCAGCAGCGAGGGACTAGCGACATACAATGAGCAGTTCTTC
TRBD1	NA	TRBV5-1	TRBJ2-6	CASSSPPQGAGANVLTF	TGCGCCAGCAGCTCGCCACCCCAGGGGGCTGGGGCCAACGTCCTGACTTTC